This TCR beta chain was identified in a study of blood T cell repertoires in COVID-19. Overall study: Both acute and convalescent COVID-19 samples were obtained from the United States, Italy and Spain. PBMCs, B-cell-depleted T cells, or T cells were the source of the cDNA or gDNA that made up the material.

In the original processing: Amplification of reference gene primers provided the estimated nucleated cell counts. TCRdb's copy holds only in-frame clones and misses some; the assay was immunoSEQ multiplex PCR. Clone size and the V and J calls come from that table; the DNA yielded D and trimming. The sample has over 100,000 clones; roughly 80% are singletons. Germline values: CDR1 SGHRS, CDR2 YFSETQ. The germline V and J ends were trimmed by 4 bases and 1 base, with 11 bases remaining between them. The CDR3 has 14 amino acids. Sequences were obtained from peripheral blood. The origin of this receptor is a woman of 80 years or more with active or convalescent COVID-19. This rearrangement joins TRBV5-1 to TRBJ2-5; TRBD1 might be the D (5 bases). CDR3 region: CASSPLGVQETQYF. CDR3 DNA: TGCGCCAGCAGCCCCTTAGGGGTCCAAGAGACCCAGTACTTC.